Below are 29 T cell receptor beta chains sequenced from a single sample in a study of T cell responses to AZD1222 COVID-19 vaccine. Measured with immunoSEQ multiplex PCR; TCRdb has only the in-frame clones, and not every one. The top ten hold 4.8% of the sample, which has 100,000 to 130,000 clones, roughly 87% seen once. Sequenced material: peripheral blood, taken 28 days after the second AZD1222 dose. Receptor source: an adult who received the AZD1222 COVID-19 vaccine.

V gene TRBV5-1 combines with J gene TRBJ1-6, with TRBD1 matching over 8 bases. Per the germline V gene, CDR1 is SGHRS and CDR2 is YFSETQ. CDR3 length equals 16 residues. V dropped 2 bases and J dropped 9; count of bases not matched to a gene: 10. The CDR3 nucleotides read TGCGCCAGCAGCTTACAGGGGGATTATGGAGGTTCACCCCTCCACTTT. This codes for CASSLQGDYGGSPLHF.

The chain recombines TRBV7-5 with TRBJ2-7; the table's D gene call, TRBD2, was not cross checked with the DNA. TRBV7-5 is a recognized pseudogene. CDR3 size: 12 residues. In nucleotides, the CDR3 is TGTGCCAGAAGCTTGCGAGGGCGGGAGCAGTACTTC. Translating gives CARSLRGREQYF.

The gene calls are TRBV10-3 and TRBJ2-7; 9 bases match TRBD1. Germline CDR1 is ENHRY and CDR2 is SYGVKD. This CDR3 has 16 amino acids. V shed 7 bases, J shed 7 bases, and the junction held 17 bases outside the gene matches. The CDR3 nucleotides read TGTGCCATCAAGAAATTAGAGGGACAGGGTCGGGGAGAGCAGTACTTC. Translating it yields CAIKKLEGQGRGEQYF.

This sequence joins TRBV3-1 (or the pseudogene TRBV3-2) and TRBJ1-4; unclear D gene. This CDR3 is built from 14 residues. Germline-derived CDR1 and CDR2 are LGHDT and YNNKEL (reference sequence). The V end was cut by 4 bases, the J end by 0 bases, with 6 bases between. CDR3 DNA: TGTGCCAGCAGCCTTGGGGCAACTAATGAAAAACTGTTTTTT. Translating gives CASSLGATNEKLFF.

V usage is TRBV7-9 and J usage is TRBJ1-2, with unresolved D. Trimming took off 5 bases at V and 2 bases at J, with 12 bases between the two ends. This CDR3 is built from 14 residues. Germline-derived CDR1 and CDR2 are SEHNR and FQNEAQ (reference sequence). Written as DNA, the CDR3 is TGTGCCAGCAGCCTCCTGACGGACAACTATGGCTACACCTTC. This sequence encodes CASSLLTDNYGYTF.

This chain connects TRBV5-1 to TRBJ2-3; 11 bases are shared with TRBD1. Germline lookup yields CDR1 SGHRS and CDR2 YFSETQ. This CDR3 is 15 amino acids long. With V trimmed by 2 bases and J by 3 bases, 2 bases remained unmatched. The CDR3 DNA sequence: TGCGCCAGCAGCTTTGGGACAGGGGGGACAGATACGCAGTATTTT. It yields the protein CASSFGTGGTDTQYF.

This rearrangement joins TRBV24-1 to TRBJ2-1; a weak D match, TRBD1 (5 bases). The V gene's germline CDR1 is KGHDR and CDR2 SFDVKD. The CDR3 totals 17 residues. Trimming took off 3 bases at V and 7 bases at J, with 21 bases between the two ends. CDR3 sequence reads: CATSDPLLPGPENEQFF. CDR3 DNA: TGTGCCACCAGTGATCCCCTTCTTCCAGGGCCAGAGAATGAGCAGTTCTTC.

This chain uses TRBV18 with TRBJ2-1, with 12 bases identical to TRBD2. There are 15 residues in the CDR3. V was clipped by 3 bases and J by 5 bases; unmatched bases: 2. The germline CDR1 and CDR2 sequences are KGHSH and LQKENI. The CDR3 loop is CASSPRLAGDNEQFF. The CDR3 region has the DNA TGTGCCAGCTCACCCCGACTAGCGGGGGACAATGAGCAGTTCTTC. Drawing the rest from reference TRBV18 and TRBJ2-1, the complete variable domain is NAGVMQNPRHLVRRRGQEARLRCSPMKGHSHVYWYRQLPEEGLKFMVYLQKENIIDESGMPKERFSAEFPKEGPSILRIQQVVRGDSAAYFCASSPRLAGDNEQFFGPGTRLTVL.

V gene TRBV7-9 combines with J gene TRBJ2-7; a weak D match, TRBD2 (5 bases). The germline V and J ends were trimmed by 1 base and 4 bases, with 5 bases remaining between them. Per the germline V gene, CDR1 is SEHNR and CDR2 is FQNEAQ (reference sequence). The CDR3 covers 12 residues. CDR3 sequence (DNA): TGTGCCAGCAGCTTAGAGCGGTACGAGCAGTACTTC. Its protein product is CASSLERYEQYF.

In its sample, this clone was seen a few times. This chain connects TRBV7-9 to TRBJ2-1, with 11 positions matching TRBD2. The CDR3 is 14 amino acids. The germline V gene has CDR1 SEHNR and CDR2 FQNEAQ (reference sequence). The trim removed 6 bases at V and 7 bases at J, leaving 5 bases unmatched. CDR3 sequence: CASSLLAGANEQFF. The CDR3 DNA is TGTGCCAGCAGTTTACTAGCGGGGGCTAATGAGCAGTTCTTC.

This rearrangement joins TRBV6-2 or TRBV6-3 to TRBJ2-7; TRBD1 matches at 9 bases. V lost 5 bases to trimming and J lost 3 bases; unmatched junction nucleotides: 8. In germline, CDR1 is MNHEY, CDR2 SVGEGT. This CDR3 spans 15 amino acids. The CDR3 here is CASSPTGTGIYEQYF. The CDR3 bases are TGTGCCAGCAGTCCAACCGGGACAGGGATCTACGAGCAGTACTTC.

This clone has just one count. The chain employs TRBV7-9 and TRBJ1-1; D gene ambiguous. Trimming took 1 base from V and 1 from J, leaving 4 bases between them. Germline loops: CDR1 SEHNR, CDR2 FQNEAQ (reference sequence). This CDR3 is built from 13 residues. Written as DNA, the CDR3 is TGTGCCAGCAGCTTAGAAGGGAACACTGAAGCTTTCTTT. Residues: CASSLEGNTEAFF.

This chain links TRBV11-2 with TRBJ2-3; TRBD2 matches 11 bases. CDR1 SGHAT and CDR2 FQNNGV come from the germline V gene. The CDR3 runs 16 residues. The trim removed 4 bases at V and 4 bases at J, leaving 7 bases unmatched. This chain's CDR3 is CASSSLAGVGSDTQYF. The CDR3 DNA reads TGTGCCAGCAGCTCACTAGCGGGGGTAGGATCAGATACGCAGTATTTT.

A remark on this clone: The junction and the germline gene differ at one end; a read error may be behind it. The chain joins TRBV6-5 to TRBJ1-2; TRBD1 agrees at 8 bases. Per the germline V gene, CDR1 is MNHEY and CDR2 is SVGAGI. CDR3 size: 13 residues. CDR3 protein: CASSYGTGVSTQF. The CDR3 bases are TGTGCCAGCAGTTACGGGACAGGCGTTTCTACCCAATTC.

The chain has TRBV19 and TRBJ1-2; D is uncertain. Germline CDR1 reads LNHDA; CDR2 reads SQIVND (reference sequence). This CDR3 contains 14 residues. With 6 bases removed from V and 0 bases from J, the gap between germline ends came to 11 bases. CDR3 region: CASSRKTPNYGYTF. The CDR3 DNA reads TGTGCCAGTAGCCGGAAAACACCTAACTATGGCTACACCTTC.

The chain recombines TRBV7-2 with TRBJ1-1, with TRBD1 as a possible D gene (5 bases). CDR1 and CDR2 (germline): SGHTA, FQGNSA. This CDR3 is 13 amino acids long. V lost 5 bases to trimming and J lost 1 base, with 8 bases between them. The CDR3 sequence is CASSGGRNTEAFF. CDR3 coding DNA: TGTGCCAGCAGCGGGGGTCGGAACACTGAAGCTTTCTTT.

The rearrangement joins TRBV29-1 to TRBJ1-2, with TRBD1 matching 9 bases. The junction had 8 bases not matched to a gene; V was cut back by 6 bases and J by 3 bases. Germline V gene sequence: CDR1 SQVTM, CDR2 ANQGSEA. This CDR3 is built from 14 residues. The CDR3 loop is CSVSGTGKDYGYTF. CDR3 bases: TGCAGCGTATCCGGGACAGGGAAAGACTATGGCTACACCTTC.

The CDR3, as DNA: TGTGCCAGCAGTTACGAGCGGACAGGGGCCTATGGCTACACCTTC. Its translation is CASSYERTGAYGYTF. This chain joins TRBV27 and TRBJ1-2; 9 bases fit TRBD1. CDR3 size: 15 residues. Germline loops: CDR1 MNHEY, CDR2 SMNVEV (reference sequence). The V segment lost 4 bases and the J segment 4 bases; nucleotides outside the gene matches: 7.

The chain employs TRBV4-2 and TRBJ2-5, with 9 bases that match TRBD2. The germline V gene has CDR1 LGHNA and CDR2 YNFKEQ. The CDR3 extends over 16 amino acids. The V and J ends lost 1 base and 1 base, in that order; junction bases with no gene match: 4. CDR3 sequence: CASSQVGGGVQETQYF. In nucleotides, the CDR3 is TGTGCCAGCAGCCAAGTTGGCGGGGGGGTCCAAGAGACCCAGTACTTC.

This chain connects TRBV7-2 to TRBJ2-7, with D perhaps assigned TRBD1 or TRBD2 (5 bases each). Trimming stripped 3 bases from V and 0 bases from J, with 15 bases between. The CDR3 loop spans 16 amino acids. From germline, CDR1 is SGHTA and CDR2 FQGNSA. The CDR3 here is CASSFWTGPSSYEQYF. As DNA, the CDR3 is TGTGCCAGCAGCTTCTGGACGGGACCGAGCTCCTACGAGCAGTACTTC.

The rearrangement links TRBV9 to TRBJ2-5, with 7 nucleotides matching TRBD2. CDR3 length: 15 residues. The germline gives CDR1 SGDLS, CDR2 YYNGEE. Trimming took 0 bases from V and 2 from J; bases not matched to a gene: 4. The DNA for the CDR3 is TGTGCCAGCAGCGTAGTGGCTAGCGGACAAGAGACCCAGTACTTC. Its protein is CASSVVASGQETQYF.

V and J are TRBV27 and TRBJ2-7; D not resolved. Germline V gives CDR1 MNHEY, CDR2 SMNVEV (reference sequence). The V and J ends lost 8 bases and 1 base respectively, with 15 bases between them. CDR3 length: 14 residues. The CDR3 loop reads CASARGLFSYEQYF. The CDR3 DNA reads as TGTGCCAGCGCAAGAGGCTTGTTTTCCTACGAGCAGTACTTC.

This chain joins TRBV15 and TRBJ1-5; the D gene is possibly TRBD1 (5 bases). The CDR3 runs 14 residues. Trimming removed 0 bases at V and 6 bases at J, with 9 bases between. Germline V gene data show CDR1 as LNHNV and CDR2 as YYDKDF (reference sequence). The CDR3 here is CATSRDRGTQPQHF. CDR3 DNA sequence: TGTGCCACCAGCAGAGATAGAGGGACTCAGCCCCAGCATTTT.

The chain combines TRBV3-1 (or the pseudogene TRBV3-2) with TRBJ1-4; unclear D gene. The CDR3 has 13 residues. Germline-derived CDR1 and CDR2 are LGHDT and YNNKEL (reference sequence). V was pared by 0 bases and J by 12 bases, with 11 bases between. The CDR3 is CASSQEQRSELFF. Here the CDR3 DNA reads TGTGCCAGCAGCCAAGAACAGAGGTCAGAACTGTTTTTT.

V is TRBV6-5 and J is TRBJ2-7; 7 positions agree with TRBD2. CDR3 length: 15 amino acids. The germline gives CDR1 MNHEY, CDR2 SVGAGI. The J segment lost 1 base and the V segment lost 0 bases, leaving 3 bases of the junction unmatched. DNA of the CDR3: TGTGCCAGCAGTTACTCGGGGGAGGGGTCCTACGAGCAGTACTTC. Translated: CASSYSGEGSYEQYF.

The rearrangement joins TRBV10-3 to TRBJ1-4, with 7 bases identical to TRBD1. The CDR3 runs 14 residues. The junction had 5 bases not matched to a gene; V was cut back by 2 bases and J by 8 bases. Looked up from germline, CDR1 is ENHRY and CDR2 is SYGVKD. The CDR3 DNA sequence: TGTGCCATCAGTGAGGGGCAGGGGGGCGAAAAACTGTTTTTT. This codes for CAISEGQGGEKLFF.

J is TRBJ1-1 and V is TRBV21-1; the D call TRBD1 from the table was never checked on the DNA. TRBV21-1 is flagged as a pseudogene. The CDR3 spans 16 residues. The DNA of the CDR3 is TGTGCCAGCAGCAAAGTGGGGCCAGATATGAACACTGAAGCTTTCTTT. Translating gives CASSKVGPDMNTEAFF.

V is TRBV12-3 or TRBV12-4 and J is TRBJ2-1; no firm D call. The V gene lost 1 base and the J gene lost 9 bases, with 7 bases spanning the gap. CDR3 size: 12 residues. The CDR3 nucleotides are TGTGCCAGCAGTTTAGAGCCGGGTGAGCAGTTCTTC. This codes for CASSLEPGEQFF.

The chain uses TRBV2 and TRBJ2-1; D is uncertain. Germline V gene sequence: CDR1 SNHLY, CDR2 FYNNEI. V was cut by 4 bases and J by 4 bases, with 17 bases left in between. There are 16 residues in the CDR3. DNA of the CDR3: TGTGCCAGCAGTGTCAGATGGGTGAGCAGTTACAATGAGCAGTTCTTC. Its translation is CASSVRWVSSYNEQFF.